This T cell receptor beta chain was captured in a study of blood T cell repertoires in COVID-19. Study-wide context: The analysed material was cDNA or gDNA that came from T cells, B-cell-depleted T cells, or PBMCs.

Original handling: Counts of nucleated cells, estimated from reference gene primer amplification, were obtained. Measured with immunoSEQ multiplex PCR; TCRdb has only the in-frame clones, and not every one. The DNA gave D and trimming, while V, J and clone size come from that table. The table includes about half a million clones, roughly 85% detected once. This CDR3 comprises 18 residues. Germline V CDR1 and CDR2: MGHRA, YSYEKL. J gave up 2 bases and V 2 bases, and 8 bases lay outside the gene matches. The clonotype comes from a human donor in a cohort sampled during active COVID-19. The genes are TRBV4-1 and TRBJ2-7; 14 bases line up with TRBD2. Sequencing input: peripheral blood. DNA of the CDR3: TGCGCCAGCAGCCAAAGACTAGCGGGAGGGCCCCCTCCCTACGAGCAGTACTTC. Translated: CASSQRLAGGPPPYEQYF.